The 9 T cell receptor beta chains reported below all come from one sample, sequenced in a study of T cells in localized non-small cell lung cancer. The assay was immunoSEQ multiplex PCR, and TCRdb's table has in-frame clones only and misses some. The table lists 70,000 to 95,000 clones, roughly 88% of them singletons. The starting material was PBMCs, obtained before any cancer treatment. Receptors were obtained from a woman aged 35 to 70 with stage II squamous cell lung carcinoma.

The chain links TRBV5-1 to TRBJ1-1; TRBD1 might be the D (6 bases). The CDR3 spans 14 residues. The germline V gene has CDR1 SGHRS and CDR2 YFSETQ. The germline V and J ends were trimmed by 0 bases and 1 base, with 7 bases remaining between them. CDR3 in DNA: TGCGCCAGCAGCTTGGGGGGGCGGAACACTGAAGCTTTCTTT. Amino acid sequence: CASSLGGRNTEAFF.

The CDR3 DNA is TGTGCTCCGGTGACCTCTGGGGCCAACGTCCTGACTTTC. It encodes CAPVTSGANVLTF. The rearrangement uses TRBV12-5 and TRBJ2-6; D gene uncertain. Germline assignment: CDR1 LGHNT and CDR2 FRNRAP. Trimming took off 11 bases at V and 0 bases at J, with 8 bases between the two ends. The CDR3 is made up of 13 amino acids. Variable domain in full (rest from reference TRBV12-5 and TRBJ2-6): DARVTQTPRHKVTEMGQEVTMRCQPILGHNTVFWYRQTMMQGLELLAYFRNRAPLDDSGMPKDRFSAEMPDATLATLKIQPSEPRDSAVYFCAPVTSGANVLTFGAGSRLTVL.

This chain joins TRBV10-3 and TRBJ2-3, with D possibly TRBD2 on 6 matching bases. The CDR3 contains 14 residues. V was shortened by 8 bases and J by 5 bases, with 17 bases between the two germline ends. Germline V gene lookup returns CDR1 ENHRY and CDR2 SYGVKD. DNA for the CDR3: TGTGCCATCGGGCCCCCCACGGGGGTAGATACGCAGTATTTT. It specifies CAIGPPTGVDTQYF.

This clone appeared a few times. The chain carries TRBV7-9 and TRBJ2-2; 11 nucleotides match TRBD2. Germline V gene lookup returns CDR1 SEHNR and CDR2 FQNEAQ (reference sequence). This CDR3 has 16 amino acids. J was trimmed by 2 bases and V by 5 bases; bases with no gene match: 4. Written as DNA, the CDR3 is TGTGCCAGCAGCCAGGGACTAGCGGCCAACACCGGGGAGCTGTTTTTT. Translation: CASSQGLAANTGELFF.

A single count supports this clone. This chain connects TRBV27 to TRBJ2-5; 9 bases map to TRBD2. V lost 4 bases and J lost 7; bases outside the gene matches: 13. Germline V gene data show CDR1 as MNHEY and CDR2 as SMNVEV (reference sequence). The CDR3 consists of 16 residues. CDR3 sequence: CASSSLAGGPEGTQYF. The CDR3 DNA sequence: TGTGCCAGCAGTTCCTTGGCGGGGGGGCCGGAGGGGACCCAGTACTTC.

The J gene is TRBJ1-5, the V gene TRBV10-3; D possibly corresponds to TRBD1 (5 bases). CDR3 length equals 16 residues. Per the germline V gene, CDR1 is ENHRY and CDR2 is SYGVKD. Trimming pared 3 bases from V and 4 bases from J, leaving 16 bases between. CDR3 in amino acids: CAISDGASGRNQPQHF. CDR3 DNA: TGTGCCATCAGTGATGGGGCCAGTGGGAGAAATCAGCCCCAGCATTTT.

This chain connects TRBV10-1 to TRBJ2-5; 9 nucleotides agree with TRBD1. The CDR3 runs 17 residues. Germline trimming cut 5 bases from V and 2 bases from J; bases unmatched to any gene: 12. Germline CDR1 WNHNN, CDR2 SYGVQD (reference sequence). The CDR3 here is CASSSRQGGPGQETQYF. CDR3 sequence (DNA): TGCGCCAGCAGTTCCCGACAGGGGGGGCCGGGGCAAGAGACCCAGTACTTC.

The V and J genes are TRBV5-1 and TRBJ2-1, with 10 bases lining up with TRBD2. Germline lookup yields CDR1 SGHRS and CDR2 YFSETQ. After removal of 4 bases from V and 6 bases from J, the junction contained 1 base not matched to a gene. This CDR3 is 13 amino acids long. The CDR3 loop reads CASSRLAGNEQFF. For the CDR3, the DNA is TGCGCCAGCAGCAGACTAGCGGGCAATGAGCAGTTCTTC.

The chain joins TRBV5-8 to TRBJ1-5; weak D call: TRBD1 (5 bases). The CDR3 runs 17 residues. Germline assignment: CDR1 SGHTS and CDR2 YDEGEE. The ends were cut back, 3 bases at V and 4 bases at J, with 20 bases in the middle. The CDR3 DNA sequence: TGTGCCAGCAGCTCGTACCGGCTGCAGGGTAGGAATCAGCCCCAGCATTTT. As protein: CASSSYRLQGRNQPQHF.